Below, 20 T cell receptor beta chains from the same sample are listed, as sequenced in a study of PD-1 blockade in classical Hodgkin lymphoma. Indicated time point: newly diagnosed, previously untreated cHL patient sample. TCRdb keeps only in-frame clones here, not all; method: immunoSEQ multiplex PCR. Of fewer than 40,000 clones in the sample, around 94% were seen once. The sequencing input was peripheral blood mononuclear cells (PBMCs). The receptors were sampled from a human donor with classical Hodgkin lymphoma.

The chain joins TRBV28 to TRBJ2-3; the match to TRBD1 covers 9 bases. V lost 8 bases and J lost 9; bases outside the gene matches: 15. The CDR3 extends over 15 amino acids. Germline assignment: CDR1 MDHEN and CDR2 SYDVKM. This CDR3 is CASGDRVQILRTQYF. In DNA, the CDR3 is TGTGCCAGCGGGGACAGGGTCCAGATACTCAGGACGCAGTATTTT. Filled out from reference TRBV28 and TRBJ2-3, the complete variable domain reads DVKVTQSSRYLVKRTGEKVFLECVQDMDHENMFWYRQDPGLGLRLIYFSYDVKMKEKGDIPEGYSVSREKKERFSLILESASTNQTSMYLCASGDRVQILRTQYFGPGTRLTVL.

This chain uses TRBV4-1 with TRBJ1-4; the match to TRBD1 covers 7 bases. Per germline, CDR1 MGHRA and CDR2 YSYEKL. The CDR3 has 15 residues. V lost 4 bases and J lost 4; bases outside the gene matches: 6. The CDR3 protein is CASSRTGAYNEKLFF. The CDR3 nucleotides are TGCGCCAGCAGCCGTACAGGGGCCTATAATGAAAAACTGTTTTTT.

The rearrangement links TRBV18 to TRBJ2-1, with 9 positions matching TRBD2. Losses at the gene ends were 8 bases for V and 15 bases for J; bases not matched to a gene: 17. CDR1 KGHSH and CDR2 LQKENI come from the germline V gene. The CDR3 sequence is 14 residues long. The CDR3 nucleotides read TGTGCCAGCCGTCCGGGACTAGCTAGTCAGGTAGGGTTCTTC. Its protein product is CASRPGLASQVGFF. Based on the CDR3 plus reference TRBV18 and TRBJ2-1, the full variable domain is NAGVMQNPRHLVRRRGQEARLRCSPMKGHSHVYWYRQLPEEGLKFMVYLQKENIIDESGMPKERFSAEFPKEGPSILRIQQVVRGDSAAYFCASRPGLASQVGFFGPGTRLTVL.

The chain joins TRBV2 to TRBJ1-5; D is possibly TRBD1 (5 bases). CDR3 length equals 13 residues. Germline V gene lookup returns CDR1 SNHLY and CDR2 FYNNEI. Trimming removed 5 bases from V and 5 bases from J, with 10 bases in between. CDR3: CASSQGGDQPQHF. The CDR3 DNA is TGTGCCAGCAGTCAGGGAGGGGATCAGCCCCAGCATTTT. The full variable domain, in which reference TRBV2 and TRBJ1-5 provide the parts outside the CDR3, is EPEVTQTPSHQVTQMGQEVILRCVPISNHLYFYWYRQILGQKVEFLVSFYNNEISEKSEIFDDQFSVERPDGSNFTLKIRSTKLEDSAMYFCASSQGGDQPQHFGDGTRLSIL.

This chain connects TRBV29-1 to TRBJ2-7; no clear D. Germline-derived CDR1 and CDR2 are SQVTM and ANQGSEA. V was pared by 0 bases and J by 6 bases, with 9 bases between. This CDR3 spans 12 amino acids. The CDR3 loop reads CSVEDQEGEQYF. CDR3 nucleotides: TGCAGCGTTGAAGATCAGGAAGGCGAGCAGTACTTC.

This clone was seen a handful of times. V usage is TRBV27 and J usage is TRBJ2-7; D is tentatively TRBD1 or TRBD2 (5 bases each). V lost 4 bases to trimming and J lost 0 bases, with 10 bases between them. The length of the CDR3 is 14 residues. Germline V gene lookup returns CDR1 MNHEY and CDR2 SMNVEV (reference sequence). The CDR3 loop reads CASSWGPPSYEQYF. CDR3 DNA: TGTGCCAGCAGTTGGGGACCTCCCTCCTACGAGCAGTACTTC.

This chain links TRBV7-2 with TRBJ2-7; 13 bases are shared with TRBD2. With V trimmed by 4 bases and J by 5 bases, 5 bases remained unmatched. There are 15 residues in the CDR3. CDR1 and CDR2 from the germline V gene are SGHTA and FQGNSA. DNA for the CDR3: TGTGCCAGCAGCTACCGACTAGCGGGAGGAAACGAGCAGTACTTC. Translation gives CASSYRLAGGNEQYF.

The V call is TRBV25-1, the J call TRBJ1-2, with D tentatively TRBD1 (6 bases). Germline V lookup: CDR1 MGHDK, CDR2 SYGVNS. Trimming stripped 0 bases from V and 8 bases from J, with 19 bases between. This CDR3 is 16 amino acids long. CDR3 sequence: CASSEYGGRGRRGYTF. DNA of the CDR3: TGTGCCAGCAGTGAATATGGGGGGCGCGGAAGGAGGGGCTACACCTTC.

This rearrangement joins TRBV19 to TRBJ1-1; 9 bases are a match to TRBD1. The CDR3 totals 13 residues. Germline CDR1 LNHDA, CDR2 SQIVND (reference sequence). With 6 bases clipped from V and 9 bases from J, the junction kept 8 bases outside the gene matches. This chain's CDR3 is CASSPRTGEKAFF. CDR3 DNA sequence: TGTGCCAGTAGCCCCCGGACAGGGGAGAAAGCTTTCTTT.

J is TRBJ1-5 and V is TRBV5-8; 9 bases agree with TRBD1. CDR1 and CDR2 from the germline V gene are SGHTS and YDEGEE. Trimming took 4 bases from V and 5 from J; bases not matched to a gene: 10. CDR3 length equals 16 residues. The DNA of the CDR3 is TGTGCCAGCAGCCCCCCGGGACAGGGCGGAGATCAGCCCCAGCATTTT. Protein product: CASSPPGQGGDQPQHF.

The chain carries TRBV2 and TRBJ1-2, with 7 bases that match TRBD1. V lost 9 bases, J lost 4 bases, and 11 bases stayed unmatched. Germline lookup yields CDR1 SNHLY and CDR2 FYNNEI. The CDR3 covers 14 residues. The CDR3 DNA is TGTGCCAGGAGGAACAGGGGCTCGGGCTATGGCTACACCTTC. This encodes CARRNRGSGYGYTF.

The chain carries TRBV30 and TRBJ2-7; the D gene is possibly TRBD2 (7 bases). V was trimmed by 1 base and J by 3 bases, leaving 10 bases between them. CDR1 and CDR2 (germline): GTSNPN, SVGIG (reference sequence). CDR3 length equals 13 residues. The CDR3 loop is CAWSEGGNYEQYF. The CDR3 DNA sequence: TGTGCCTGGAGTGAGGGGGGGAACTACGAGCAGTACTTC.

The J gene is TRBJ2-1, the V gene TRBV10-1; 12 nucleotides agree with TRBD2. V dropped 3 bases and J dropped 9; count of bases not matched to a gene: 9. The germline V gene encodes CDR1 WNHNN and CDR2 SYGVQD (reference sequence). The CDR3 spans 16 residues. CDR3: CASSDSRLAGVLEQFF. For the CDR3, the DNA is TGCGCCAGCAGTGATTCTCGACTAGCGGGAGTTCTTGAGCAGTTCTTC.

The rearrangement joins TRBV7-9 to TRBJ2-1; D is possibly TRBD1 (5 bases). V was pared by 10 bases and J by 3 bases, with 19 bases between. The CDR3 length is 15 residues. CDR1 is SEHNR and CDR2 is FQNEAQ in the germline V gene (reference sequence). DNA of the CDR3: TGTGCCACCCATATTGCAGGGCCCAGCTACAATGAGCAGTTCTTC. The encoded protein is CATHIAGPSYNEQFF.

This chain joins TRBV10-3 and TRBJ1-1, with 8 bases identical to TRBD1. Germline CDR1 and CDR2: ENHRY and SYGVKD. V was pared by 5 bases and J by 1 base, with 3 bases of the junction left unmatched. The CDR3 runs 14 residues. The CDR3 DNA reads TGTGCCATCAGTCGGGACAGGACGAACACTGAAGCTTTCTTT. This sequence encodes CAISRDRTNTEAFF.

V usage is TRBV6-5 and J usage is TRBJ1-4, with 9 bases aligning to TRBD1. Per germline, CDR1 MNHEY and CDR2 SVGAGI. The CDR3 covers 14 residues. With V trimmed by 6 bases and J by 1 base, 0 bases remained unmatched. The CDR3 here is CASRTGGTNEKLFF. CDR3 sequence (DNA): TGTGCCAGCAGGACAGGGGGAACTAATGAAAAACTGTTTTTT.

V usage is TRBV25-1 and J usage is TRBJ2-2; D is perhaps TRBD2 (5 bases). Trimming took 4 bases from V and 2 from J, leaving 11 bases between them. Germline CDR1 is MGHDK and CDR2 is SYGVNS. The CDR3 spans 15 residues. CDR3 DNA sequence: TGTGCCAGCAGTGGGTGGGGAGAAAACACCGGGGAGCTGTTTTTT. Translation: CASSGWGENTGELFF.

This rearrangement joins TRBV5-1 to TRBJ1-1, with 7 bases identical to TRBD1. Germline CDR1 is SGHRS and CDR2 is YFSETQ. The CDR3 extends over 14 amino acids. V dropped 4 bases and J dropped 2; count of bases not matched to a gene: 5. In nucleotides, the CDR3 is TGCGCCAGCAGCGTCGGGACAGTAAACACTGAAGCTTTCTTT. It encodes CASSVGTVNTEAFF.

V is TRBV21-1 and J is TRBJ2-7; the table assigns TRBD1, which was not confirmed against the DNA. TRBV21-1 is a pseudogene locus. CDR3 length: 16 residues. This CDR3 is CASSKPAPDRNYEQYF. The CDR3 DNA sequence: TGTGCCAGCAGCAAACCCGCCCCTGACAGGAACTACGAGCAGTACTTC.

V usage is TRBV6-5 and J usage is TRBJ1-2, with TRBD1 matching over 11 bases. Losses at the gene ends were 8 bases for V and 8 bases for J; bases not matched to a gene: 7. CDR3 size: 13 residues. Germline V CDR1 and CDR2: MNHEY, SVGAGI. The CDR3 nucleotides read TGTGCCAGCTCGGACAGGGGGCTAAACGGCTACACCTTC. Residues: CASSDRGLNGYTF.